This T cell receptor (beta chain) was sequenced during a study of T cell responses to AZD1222 COVID-19 vaccine (dated by TCRdb to the early 2020s). Regarding the study in general: AZD1222 recipients given second doses at about 4 weeks or at about 12 weeks were pooled, since spike-specific TCR depth and breadth were not found to differ between the two schedules. A total of under 250 trial participants underwent TCR sequencing, of whom about 200 had received two doses of AZD1222 and 26 had received two doses of the MenACWY control vaccine. Trial participants were enrolled by age into 18-55, 56-69 and 70-plus year subgroups, with roughly 160, 29 and 62 TCR-sequenced participants respectively. The investigation overall reported the following: Reportedly, almost half of the unique spike-specific TCRs recognized epitopes lying outside the regions that are mutated in the B.1.351 and B.1.1.7 variants. Because no day 14 peak-response samples were available, repertoires were characterized only after the peak T cell response. The 56-69-year group was small, and its depth increase did not reach significance, likely because of low power. Most participants were white British and females outnumbered males, and the authors suggested that clonal diversity may have been underestimated. CD4 TCRs associated with the vaccine covered the entire spike protein, and the dominant responses were in regions 160-218 and 743-854. Conclusions about previously exposed vaccinees are limited because only five to seven AZD1222 recipients were SARS-CoV-2 seropositive at baseline. After two AZD1222 doses, both the breadth and the depth of spike-specific TCRs were significantly higher than at day 0 and than in MenACWY recipients.

There are 14 amino acids in the CDR3, from cysteine to phenylalanine inclusive. The kept DNA is CDR3 alone, 42 bases in frame from the first base. The CDR1 and CDR2 encoded by the germline V gene are SNHLY and FYNNEI. V and J lose 2 bases and 7 bases, and a span of 11 bases separates them. This specimen's time point label, per the study, means: baseline before first vaccination. Samples from vaccinated people were obtained from the UK trials COV001 and COV002, which included a single-blind randomized controlled phase 2/3 trial of AZD1222 (ChAdOx1 nCoV-19) in healthy adults. For TCRbeta chain sequencing, PBMC samples from trial participants were taken at day 0 and at day 28 after the second dose. The table lists this clone with a few counts. Its antigen specificity is not known. Base qualities are missing; no much larger clone stands one base away. The CDR3 regions of human TCRbeta chains were analyzed by immunosequencing. Per the original workflow: TCRs in the repertoires were matched against a reference library of SARS-CoV-2-specific TCRs that had been generated with the MIRA antigen-specificity platform. Breadth was defined as the fraction of unique TCRs that were SARS-CoV-2-associated. Depth was defined as the fraction of total T cells that were SARS-CoV-2-associated. Using the MIRA data, each spike-specific TCR was mapped to the spike region that the TCR reacts to and placed in a CD4 or CD8 class. Log10-transformed breadth and depth values were compared by one-way ANOVA with Sidak's multiple comparisons tests. The immuneACCESS repertoire file appears here via TCRdb, limited to in-frame rearrangements. These files lack a portion of the clones; in checked studies, under half of the deficit traces to unresolved V genes, and the cause of the others is not known. V, J and clone size are those of that table, while D and trimming were read from the DNA. This sample holds under 95,000 clones; approximately 89% were observed only once. Clones ranked in the top ten supply about 2.2% of the sample.

The receptor was derived from an adult in good health. This receptor chain uses TRBV2 and TRBJ1-4; the D gene cannot be resolved reliably. The sequences come from peripheral blood, collected on day 0 of AZD1222 vaccination. Read as DNA, the sequence is TGTGCCAGCAGTGAACAATCGGGCAGTGAAAAACTGTTTTTT. The encoded protein is CASSEQSGSEKLFF.